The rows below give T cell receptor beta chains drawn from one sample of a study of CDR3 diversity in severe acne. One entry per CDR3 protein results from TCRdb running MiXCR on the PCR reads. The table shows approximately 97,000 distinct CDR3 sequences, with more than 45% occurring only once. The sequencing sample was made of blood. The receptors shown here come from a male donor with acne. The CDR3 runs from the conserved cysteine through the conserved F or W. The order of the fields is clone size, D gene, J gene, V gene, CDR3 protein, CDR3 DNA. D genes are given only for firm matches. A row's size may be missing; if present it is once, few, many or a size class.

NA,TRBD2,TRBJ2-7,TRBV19,CASSVGSGPSYEQYF,TGTGCCAGTAGTGTAGGTAGCGGGCCATCCTACGAGCAGTACTTC
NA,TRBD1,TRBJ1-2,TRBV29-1,CSVDGQGDYGYTF,TGCAGCGTTGACGGACAGGGGGACTATGGCTACACCTTC
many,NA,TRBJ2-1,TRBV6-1,CASSAGRVRTNEQFF,TGTGCCAGCTCGGCTGGTAGGGTTAGGACCAATGAGCAGTTCTTC
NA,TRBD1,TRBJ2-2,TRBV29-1,CSVEARQGRLFF,TGCAGCGTTGAAGCAAGACAGGGACGGCTGTTTTTT
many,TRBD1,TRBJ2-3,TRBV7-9,CASSWGGQGRADTQYF,TGTGCCAGCAGCTGGGGGGGACAGGGTAGGGCAGATACGCAGTATTTT
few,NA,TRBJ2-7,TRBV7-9,CASSLMDEQYF,TGTGCCAGCAGCTTAATGGACGAGCAGTACTTC
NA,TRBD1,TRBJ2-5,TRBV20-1,CSAREGQAPFQETQYF,TGCAGTGCTAGAGAAGGACAGGCCCCCTTCCAAGAGACCCAGTACTTC
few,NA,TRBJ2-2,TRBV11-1,CASSLAPTGELFF,TGTGCCAGCAGCTTAGCGCCGACCGGGGAGCTGTTTTTT
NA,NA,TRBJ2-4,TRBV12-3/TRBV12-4,CATGPEWGNIQYF,TGTGCCACCGGACCGGAATGGGGAAACATTCAGTACTTC
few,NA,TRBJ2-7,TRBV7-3,CASSAGGYEQYF,TGTGCCAGCAGTGCAGGTGGTTACGAGCAGTACTTC
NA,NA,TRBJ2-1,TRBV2,CASSEGRGANNEQFF,TGTGCCAGCAGTGAAGGTCGGGGGGCGAACAATGAGCAGTTCTTC
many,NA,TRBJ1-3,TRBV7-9,CASSHPGQESGNTIYF,TGTGCCAGCAGCCACCCTGGCCAGGAGAGTGGAAACACCATATATTTT
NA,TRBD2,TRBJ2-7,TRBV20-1,CSAGGTLKQYF,TGCAGTGCGGGGGGGACCTTGAAGCAGTACTTC
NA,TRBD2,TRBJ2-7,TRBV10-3,CAINPGLAGEDYEQYF,TGTGCCATCAACCCGGGACTAGCGGGAGAAGACTACGAGCAGTACTTC
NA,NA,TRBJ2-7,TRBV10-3,CASSLASEQYF,TGTGCCAGCAGTCTAGCTAGCGAGCAGTACTTC
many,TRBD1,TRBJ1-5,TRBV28,CASSYKTGPQPQHF,TGTGCCAGCAGCTATAAGACAGGGCCTCAGCCCCAGCATTTT
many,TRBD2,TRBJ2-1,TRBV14,CASSKLAGAYNEQFF,TGTGCCAGCAGCAAACTAGCGGGGGCCTACAATGAGCAGTTCTTC
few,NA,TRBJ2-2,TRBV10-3,CAIKGTFTGELFF,TGTGCCATCAAGGGGACTTTCACCGGGGAGCTGTTTTTT
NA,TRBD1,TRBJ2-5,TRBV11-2,CASSLDRDMWDRSVF,TGTGCCAGCAGCTTAGATCGGGACATGTGGGACAGGTCCGTCTTC
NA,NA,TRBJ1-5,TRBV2,CAGGESNQPQHF,TGTGCCGGGGGGGAGAGCAATCAGCCCCAGCATTTT
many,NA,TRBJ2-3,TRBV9,CASSVDGTSTDTQYF,TGTGCCAGCAGCGTAGATGGGACCAGCACAGATACGCAGTATTTT
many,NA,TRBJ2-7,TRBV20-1,CSARPREDYEQYF,TGCAGTGCTAGACCGAGGGAGGACTACGAGCAGTACTTC
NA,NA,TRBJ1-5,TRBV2,CASRTTDGGQPQHF,TGTGCCAGCAGAACAACGGACGGGGGTCAGCCCCAGCATTTT
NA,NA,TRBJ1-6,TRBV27,CASSIRTSNSPLHF,TGTGCCAGCAGTATCAGGACCTCCAATTCACCCCTCCACTTT
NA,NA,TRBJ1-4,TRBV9,CASSVQATNEKLFF,TGTGCCAGCAGCGTCCAGGCAACTAATGAAAAACTGTTTTTT
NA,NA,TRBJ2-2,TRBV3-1,CASSQALWTRNTGELFF,NA
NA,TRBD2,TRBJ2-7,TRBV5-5,CASSYGLAGERYF,TGTGCCAGCAGCTACGGACTAGCGGGAGAACGGTACTTC
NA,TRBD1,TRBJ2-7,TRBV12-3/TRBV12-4,CASSQLQGVSYEQYF,TGTGCCAGCAGCCAATTACAGGGGGTCTCCTACGAGCAGTACTTC
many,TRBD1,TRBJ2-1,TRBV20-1,CSARGGQGNEQFF,TGCAGTGCTAGAGGAGGACAGGGCAATGAGCAGTTCTTC
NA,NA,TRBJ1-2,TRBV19,CASSPSLGLGGYTF,TGTGCCAGTAGTCCTTCTCTGGGTCTCGGTGGCTACACCTTC
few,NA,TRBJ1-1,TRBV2,CASSEQGAHTEAFF,TGTGCCAGCAGTGAACAAGGGGCTCACACTGAAGCTTTCTTT
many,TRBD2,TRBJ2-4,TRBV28,CASSLLGGVVDPVAKNIQYF,TGTGCCAGCAGTTTATTGGGGGGGGTAGTCGACCCCGTAGCCAAAAACATTCAGTACTTC
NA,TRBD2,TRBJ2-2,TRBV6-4,CASSEGGSGSENTGELFF,TGTGCCAGCAGTGAAGGGGGTAGCGGGAGTGAGAACACCGGGGAGCTGTTTTTT
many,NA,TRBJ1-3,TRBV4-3,CASSQDAGYDHSGNTIYF,TGCGCCAGCAGCCAAGATGCGGGGTACGACCACTCTGGAAACACCATATATTTT
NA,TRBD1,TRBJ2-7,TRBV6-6,CASSLWGQETYEQYF,TGTGCCAGCAGTCTCTGGGGACAGGAGACCTACGAGCAGTACTTC
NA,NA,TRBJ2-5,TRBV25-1,CACTPRQDHQETQYF,TGTGCCTGTACGCCGAGACAGGACCACCAAGAGACCCAGTACTTC
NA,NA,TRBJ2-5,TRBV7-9,CASSPRLLQETQYF,TGTGCCAGCAGCCCCCGACTGCTACAGGAGACCCAGTACTTC
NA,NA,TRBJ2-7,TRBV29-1,CSVGQARGEQYF,TGCAGCGTCGGGCAGGCTCGGGGTGAGCAGTACTTC
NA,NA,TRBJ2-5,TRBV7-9,CASGRETQYF,TGTGCCAGCGGGCGGGAGACCCAGTACTTC